This entry lists 28 T cell receptor beta chains sequenced from one sample in a study of early stage breast cancer tumors. Using immunoSEQ multiplex PCR, the repertoire was profiled, and TCRdb retains in-frame clones only, with some absent. The top ten clones hold over 6% of a sample with tens of thousands of clones, 70% to 85% of them seen once. The sequenced material came from blood. These receptor sequences come from a person in their 60s with breast cancer.

In this sample, this clone turned up a few times. V usage is TRBV5-1 and J usage is TRBJ1-1, with D hard to call. Germline V lookup: CDR1 SGHRS, CDR2 YFSETQ. CDR3 length equals 13 residues. Trimming stripped 0 bases from V and 5 bases from J, with 8 bases between. DNA of the CDR3: TGCGCCAGCAGCTTGGAGAGTAGGACTGAAGCTTTCTTT. It is translated as CASSLESRTEAFF.

The J gene is TRBJ1-2, the V gene TRBV28, with D uncertain. The germline V and J ends were trimmed by 6 bases and 6 bases, with 17 bases remaining between them. This CDR3 has 14 residues. CDR1 and CDR2 from the germline V gene are MDHEN and SYDVKM. This chain's CDR3 is CASRSTRRYDGYTF. The CDR3 nucleotides read TGTGCCAGCAGATCTACAAGGCGCTACGATGGCTACACCTTC.

V gene TRBV28 combines with J gene TRBJ1-2, with a tentative D call TRBD1 (5 bases). The germline CDR1 and CDR2 sequences are MDHEN and SYDVKM. The V gene lost 4 bases and the J gene lost 8 bases, with 20 bases spanning the gap. The CDR3 runs to 15 residues. Written as DNA, the CDR3 is TGTGCCAGCAGTTCCGAAGAGGGACGTCGTAGAGGCTACACCTTC. It specifies CASSSEEGRRRGYTF.

J is TRBJ2-4 and V is TRBV19, with D possibly TRBD1 on 5 matching bases. Trimming took 3 bases from V and 3 from J, leaving 6 bases between them. The germline V gene encodes CDR1 LNHDA and CDR2 SQIVND (reference sequence). This CDR3 is built from 13 residues. Here the CDR3 reads CASSMDNKNIQYF. The CDR3 DNA is TGTGCCAGTAGTATGGACAACAAAAACATTCAGTACTTC.

This clone was found a few times. V is TRBV9 and J is TRBJ1-1; tentative D call: TRBD1 (5 bases). Germline loops: CDR1 SGDLS, CDR2 YYNGEE. Trimming removed 1 base at V and 5 bases at J, with 18 bases between. There are 16 residues in the CDR3. The CDR3 sequence: CASSVPSGSGGTEAFF. The CDR3 coding sequence is TGTGCCAGCAGCGTACCTTCAGGGAGCGGAGGGACTGAAGCTTTCTTT.

The V and J genes are TRBV18 and TRBJ2-3; D might be TRBD1 or TRBD2, each matching 5 bases. CDR1 is KGHSH and CDR2 is LQKENI in the germline V gene. This CDR3 region has 14 residues. With 6 bases removed from V and 2 bases from J, the gap between germline ends came to 12 bases. DNA for the CDR3: TGTGCCAGCTCCCATCCGGGGCTCACAGATACGCAGTATTTT. This codes for CASSHPGLTDTQYF.

The genes are TRBV5-8 and TRBJ1-2; TRBD1 might be the D (5 bases). Germline CDR1 and CDR2: SGHTS and YDEGEE. The V end was cut by 4 bases, the J end by 8 bases, with 15 bases between. The CDR3 covers 13 residues. Written as DNA, the CDR3 is TGTGCCAGCAGCCGCCCGGGTCAGGGCGGCTACACCTTC. Its protein product is CASSRPGQGGYTF.

This clone has just a few counts. The V gene is TRBV6-1, the J gene TRBJ2-7; D ambiguous. Per the germline V gene, CDR1 is MNHNS and CDR2 is SASEGT. The CDR3 contains 13 residues. Deletions cut 6 bases from V and 1 base from J, with 10 bases between. CDR3 in DNA: TGTGCCAGCAGACAGACACTTTCCTACGAGCAGTACTTC. Its protein is CASRQTLSYEQYF.

This clone was observed a few times. The chain links TRBV27 to TRBJ2-7, with D possibly being TRBD1 (5 bases). Germline values: CDR1 MNHEY, CDR2 SMNVEV (reference sequence). Trimming took off 3 bases at V and 6 bases at J, with 12 bases between the two ends. This CDR3 contains 13 residues. CDR3 amino acids: CASSFGQGGEQYF. In nucleotides, the CDR3 is TGTGCCAGCAGTTTTGGGCAGGGCGGCGAGCAGTACTTC.

This chain joins TRBV4-1 and TRBJ2-2; 7 nucleotides align to TRBD1. CDR3 length equals 15 residues. After removal of 5 bases from V and 7 bases from J, the junction contained 10 bases not matched to a gene. Per germline, CDR1 MGHRA and CDR2 YSYEKL. The chain's CDR3 is CASSLWDSRVGELFF. The CDR3 DNA sequence: TGCGCCAGCAGCTTGTGGGACAGTCGAGTCGGGGAGCTGTTTTTT.

The J gene is TRBJ1-1, the V gene TRBV11-2; no firm D call. With 2 bases removed from V and 0 bases from J, the gap between germline ends came to 4 bases. CDR1 is SGHAT and CDR2 is FQNNGV in the germline V gene. The CDR3 consists of 13 residues. CDR3 protein: CASSLQMNTEAFF. DNA of the CDR3: TGTGCCAGCAGCTTACAAATGAACACTGAAGCTTTCTTT.

The chain is built from TRBV4-1 and TRBJ1-2; 8 nucleotides agree with TRBD1. The germline V gene has CDR1 MGHRA and CDR2 YSYEKL. The CDR3 is 18 amino acids. V was pared by 1 base and J by 5 bases, with 15 bases of the junction left unmatched. The CDR3 sequence: CASSQVPLGQGGPYGYTF. CDR3 DNA: TGCGCCAGCAGCCAAGTGCCCCTCGGACAGGGCGGGCCGTATGGCTACACCTTC.

The chain couples TRBV7-9 to TRBJ2-3; 11 bases fit TRBD2. The germline V gene has CDR1 SEHNR and CDR2 FQNEAQ (reference sequence). The CDR3 is made up of 17 amino acids. With 6 bases clipped from V and 1 base from J, the junction kept 9 bases outside the gene matches. The CDR3 region is CASSSGLAEGGTDTQYF. DNA of the CDR3: TGTGCCAGCAGTTCGGGACTAGCGGAAGGAGGCACAGATACGCAGTATTTT.

The J gene is TRBJ2-7, the V gene TRBV25-1; 7 bases match TRBD1. CDR3 size: 15 residues. The germline CDR1 and CDR2 sequences are MGHDK and SYGVNS. V lost 6 bases, J lost 2 bases, and 10 bases stayed unmatched. The CDR3, as DNA: TGTGCCAGCAGCCAGTGGGACAGTAACACCTACGAGCAGTACTTC. This sequence encodes CASSQWDSNTYEQYF.

This chain links TRBV28 with TRBJ2-7; a weak D match, TRBD2 (5 bases). V was shortened by 5 bases and J by 1 base, with 6 bases between the two germline ends. The germline gives CDR1 MDHEN, CDR2 SYDVKM. The CDR3 is made up of 12 amino acids. Here the CDR3 reads CASSEGSYEQYF. The DNA of the CDR3 is TGTGCCAGCAGTGAGGGATCCTACGAGCAGTACTTC.

The chain uses TRBV28 and TRBJ2-7; 8 bases align to TRBD1. CDR1 and CDR2 (germline): MDHEN, SYDVKM. The CDR3 has 14 amino acids. Unmatched junction bases numbered 7, after V lost 5 bases and J lost 4 bases. This CDR3 reads CASSAPDRGYEQYF. The CDR3 nucleotides are TGTGCCAGCAGTGCTCCAGACAGGGGATACGAGCAGTACTTC.

The CDR3 region has the DNA TGTGCCAGCAGACCTAGACAGGGGACCAACAATGAGCAGTTCTTC. It encodes CASRPRQGTNNEQFF. The chain uses TRBV2 and TRBJ2-1; 8 bases fit TRBD1. Germline V gives CDR1 SNHLY, CDR2 FYNNEI. J lost 5 bases, V lost 6 bases, and 9 bases had no gene match. This CDR3 contains 15 residues.

V is TRBV18 and J is TRBJ2-7; tentative D call: TRBD2 (6 bases). V was shortened by 4 bases and J by 5 bases, with 15 bases between the two germline ends. Germline V gives CDR1 KGHSH, CDR2 LQKENI. This CDR3 is built from 14 residues. The CDR3 region has the DNA TGTGCCAGCTCACTGGGGCTTTCGGGAGACGAGCAGTACTTC. Translation gives CASSLGLSGDEQYF.

V gene TRBV2 combines with J gene TRBJ1-2, with D uncertain. V was cut by 3 bases and J by 8 bases, with 13 bases left in between. The germline V gene encodes CDR1 SNHLY and CDR2 FYNNEI. The CDR3 consists of 13 residues. CDR3 sequence (DNA): TGTGCCAGCAGTGAGGTGTCCCTCCAAGGCTACACCTTC. Its translation is CASSEVSLQGYTF.

The chain is built from TRBV5-5 and TRBJ2-1, with D possibly TRBD2 on 5 matching bases. Germline V CDR1 and CDR2: SGHKS, YYEKEE (reference sequence). The CDR3 totals 13 residues. The ends were cut back, 3 bases at V and 7 bases at J, with 11 bases in the middle. The CDR3: CASSSGNRNEQFF. The CDR3 coding sequence is TGTGCCAGCAGCTCCGGGAATAGGAATGAGCAGTTCTTC. Variable domain in full (rest from reference TRBV5-5 and TRBJ2-1): DAGVTQSPTHLIKTRGQQVTLRCSPISGHKSVSWYQQVLGQGPQFIFQYYEKEERGRGNFPDRFSARQFPNYSSELNVNALLLGDSALYLCASSSGNRNEQFFGPGTRLTVL.

The chain uses TRBV11-2 and TRBJ2-5; 8 bases map to TRBD1. Unmatched junction bases numbered 9, after V lost 5 bases and J lost 4 bases. Germline V CDR1 and CDR2: SGHAT, FQNNGV. This CDR3 has 15 residues. The CDR3 is CASSRQDRVIETQYF. For the CDR3, the DNA is TGTGCCAGCAGCCGTCAGGACAGGGTAATAGAGACCCAGTACTTC.

The chain has TRBV19 and TRBJ1-5; the D is unclear. Germline lookup yields CDR1 LNHDA and CDR2 SQIVND (reference sequence). Trimming left V 2 bases short and J 1 base short, with 9 bases between. The CDR3 loop spans 15 amino acids. CDR3 protein: CASSITSESNQPQHF. The CDR3, as DNA: TGTGCCAGTAGTATAACTTCAGAGAGCAATCAGCCCCAGCATTTT.

The J gene is TRBJ2-4, the V gene TRBV19, with D possibly matching TRBD2 (6 bases). This CDR3 has 15 amino acids. Germline assignment: CDR1 LNHDA and CDR2 SQIVND (reference sequence). V was pared by 6 bases and J by 0 bases, with 12 bases between. This chain's CDR3 is CASREAGQAKNIQYF. CDR3 DNA sequence: TGTGCCAGTAGAGAGGCGGGGCAAGCCAAAAACATTCAGTACTTC.

The chain employs TRBV28 and TRBJ1-3; D perhaps matches TRBD1 (5 bases). The ends were cut back, 10 bases at V and 2 bases at J, with 15 bases in the middle. This CDR3 has 14 amino acids. CDR1 MDHEN and CDR2 SYDVKM come from the germline V gene. Here the CDR3 reads CATRPGRAGNTIYF. CDR3 DNA: TGTGCCACCCGGCCGGGGCGCGCTGGAAACACCATATATTTT. Full variable domain (missing parts from reference TRBV28 and TRBJ1-3): DVKVTQSSRYLVKRTGEKVFLECVQDMDHENMFWYRQDPGLGLRLIYFSYDVKMKEKGDIPEGYSVSREKKERFSLILESASTNQTSMYLCATRPGRAGNTIYFGEGSWLTVV.

V usage is TRBV2 and J usage is TRBJ1-2; TRBD1 aligns across 9 bases. With V trimmed by 6 bases and J by 1 base, 6 bases remained unmatched. CDR3 length: 15 residues. Germline lookup yields CDR1 SNHLY and CDR2 FYNNEI. The CDR3 sequence is CASSRRDRVNYGYTF. Here the CDR3 DNA reads TGTGCCAGCAGCCGCCGGGACAGGGTTAACTATGGCTACACCTTC.

The chain uses TRBV18 and TRBJ2-7; no reliable D call. V shed 0 bases and J shed 0 bases, with 12 bases lying between them. The CDR3 totals 16 residues. Germline CDR1 and CDR2: KGHSH and LQKENI. The CDR3 nucleotides are TGTGCCAGCTCACCACCGGGCGGCAGATCCTCCTACGAGCAGTACTTC. It encodes CASSPPGGRSSYEQYF.

In DNA, the CDR3 is TGTGCCGGGCGGACAGCCTTTTCCTACGAGCAGTACTTC. It codes for CAGRTAFSYEQYF. The gene calls are TRBV2 and TRBJ2-7, with TRBD1 as a possible D gene (6 bases). V was shortened by 11 bases and J by 1 base, with 15 bases between the two germline ends. Germline CDR1 reads SNHLY; CDR2 reads FYNNEI. The CDR3 has 13 amino acids.

This clone was detected once. The chain carries TRBV19 and TRBJ1-5; D is uncertain. The V and J ends lost 3 bases and 4 bases respectively, with 10 bases between them. This CDR3 has 14 amino acids. Germline values: CDR1 LNHDA, CDR2 SQIVND (reference sequence). DNA for the CDR3: TGTGCCAGTAGTATTGAGGGCGTGAATCAGCCCCAGCATTTT. Amino acids: CASSIEGVNQPQHF.